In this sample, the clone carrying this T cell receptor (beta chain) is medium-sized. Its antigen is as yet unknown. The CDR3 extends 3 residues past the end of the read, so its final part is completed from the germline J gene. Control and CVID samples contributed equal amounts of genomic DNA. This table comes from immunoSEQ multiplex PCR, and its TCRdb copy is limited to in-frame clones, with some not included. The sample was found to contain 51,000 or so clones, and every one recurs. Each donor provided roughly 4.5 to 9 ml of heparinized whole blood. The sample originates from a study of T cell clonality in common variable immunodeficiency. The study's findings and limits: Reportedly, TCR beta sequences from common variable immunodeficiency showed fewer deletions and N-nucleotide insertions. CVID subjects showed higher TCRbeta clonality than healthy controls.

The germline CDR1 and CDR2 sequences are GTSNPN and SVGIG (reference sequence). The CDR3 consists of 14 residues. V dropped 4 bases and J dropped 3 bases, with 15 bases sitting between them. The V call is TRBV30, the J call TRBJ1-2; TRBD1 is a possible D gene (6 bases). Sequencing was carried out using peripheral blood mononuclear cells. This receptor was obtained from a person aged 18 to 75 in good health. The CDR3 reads CAWTADSFYYGYTF. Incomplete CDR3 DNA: TGTGCCTGGACTGCGGACAGCTTTTACTATGGC.